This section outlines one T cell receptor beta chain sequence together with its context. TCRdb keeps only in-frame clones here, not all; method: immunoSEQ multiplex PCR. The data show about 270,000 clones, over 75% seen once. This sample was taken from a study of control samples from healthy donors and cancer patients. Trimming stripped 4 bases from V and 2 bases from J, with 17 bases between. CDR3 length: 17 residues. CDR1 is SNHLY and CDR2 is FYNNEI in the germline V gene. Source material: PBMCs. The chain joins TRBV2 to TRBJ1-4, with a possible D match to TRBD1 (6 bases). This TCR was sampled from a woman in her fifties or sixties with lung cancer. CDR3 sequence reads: CASSVRGGLRTNEKLFF. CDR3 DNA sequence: TGTGCCAGCAGTGTGAGGGGGGGGCTAAGGACTAATGAAAAACTGTTTTTT.